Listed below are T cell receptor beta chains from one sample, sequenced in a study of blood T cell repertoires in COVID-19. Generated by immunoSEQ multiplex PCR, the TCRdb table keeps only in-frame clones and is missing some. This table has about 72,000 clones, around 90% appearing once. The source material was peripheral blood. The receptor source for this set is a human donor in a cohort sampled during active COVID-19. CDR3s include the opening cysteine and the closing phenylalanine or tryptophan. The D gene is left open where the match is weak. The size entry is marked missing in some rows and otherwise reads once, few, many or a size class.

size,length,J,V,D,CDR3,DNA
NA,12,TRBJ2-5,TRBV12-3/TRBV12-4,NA,CASSKTPETQYF,TGTGCCAGCAGCAAGACTCCAGAGACCCAGTACTTC
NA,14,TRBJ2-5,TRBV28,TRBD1,CASSGSQGAETQYF,TGTGCCAGCAGTGGATCACAGGGGGCAGAGACCCAGTACTTC
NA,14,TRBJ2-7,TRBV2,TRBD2,CASSARLAAYEQYF,TGTGCCAGCAGTGCCCGACTAGCGGCCTACGAGCAGTACTTC
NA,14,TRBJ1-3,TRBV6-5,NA,CASIATGTGNTIYF,TGTGCCAGCATCGCAACAGGGACTGGAAACACCATATATTTT
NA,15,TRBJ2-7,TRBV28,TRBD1,CASSRGSEGGYEQYF,TGTGCCAGCAGCAGGGGGTCGGAAGGTGGGTACGAGCAGTACTTC
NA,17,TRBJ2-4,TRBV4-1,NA,CASSQVWVRERVSIQYF,TGCGCCAGCAGCCAAGTGTGGGTTCGGGAACGCGTCAGCATTCAGTACTTC
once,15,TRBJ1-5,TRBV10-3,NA,CAISEEQAGNQPQHF,TGTGCCATCAGTGAGGAACAGGCCGGCAATCAGCCCCAGCATTTT
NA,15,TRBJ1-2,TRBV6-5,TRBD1,CASRAGTGGDYGYTF,TGTGCCAGCAGAGCCGGGACAGGGGGCGACTATGGCTACACCTTC
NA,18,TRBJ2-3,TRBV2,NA,CASSHREGAPSSTDTQYF,TGTGCCAGCAGCCACCGGGAGGGGGCCCCCTCTAGCACAGATACGCAGTATTTT
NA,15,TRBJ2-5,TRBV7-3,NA,CASSLAGLPQETQYF,TGTGCCAGCAGCCTAGCAGGTCTACCGCAAGAGACCCAGTACTTC
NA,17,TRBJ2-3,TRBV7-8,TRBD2,CASSPKVGLAGGDTQYF,TGTGCCAGCAGCCCAAAAGTGGGGCTAGCGGGAGGGGATACGCAGTATTTT
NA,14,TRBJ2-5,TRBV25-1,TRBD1,CASSETGTGETQYF,TGTGCCAGCAGTGAAACCGGGACAGGAGAGACCCAGTACTTC
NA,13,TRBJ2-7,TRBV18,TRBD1,CASSPTTGAEQYF,TGTGCCAGCTCACCAACGACAGGGGCCGAGCAGTACTTC
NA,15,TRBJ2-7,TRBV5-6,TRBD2,CASRNWGGSADEQYF,TGTGCCAGCAGGAACTGGGGCGGGAGTGCCGACGAGCAGTACTTC
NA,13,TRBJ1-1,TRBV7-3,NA,CASSSPTGTEAFF,TGTGCCAGCAGCTCCCCCACGGGGACTGAAGCTTTCTTT
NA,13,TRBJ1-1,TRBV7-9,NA,CASSASGADGAFF,TGTGCCAGCAGCGCTAGCGGGGCGGACGGAGCTTTCTTT
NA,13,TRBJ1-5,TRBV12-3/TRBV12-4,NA,CASRGDINQPQHF,TGTGCCAGCAGGGGGGACATCAATCAGCCCCAGCATTTT
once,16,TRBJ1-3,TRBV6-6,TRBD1,CASRDTGGHSGNTIYF,TGTGCCAGCAGGGATACAGGGGGGCACTCTGGAAACACCATATATTTT
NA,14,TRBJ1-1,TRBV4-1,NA,CASSQESPWFEAFF,TGCGCCAGCAGCCAAGAGAGTCCCTGGTTTGAAGCTTTCTTT
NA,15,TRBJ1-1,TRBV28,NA,CASSAGRWMNTEAFF,TGTGCCAGCAGTGCGGGGCGCTGGATGAACACTGAAGCTTTCTTT
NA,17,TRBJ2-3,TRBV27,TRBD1,CASSPRTGSPMTDTQYF,TGTGCCAGCAGTCCTCGGACAGGGTCCCCTATGACAGATACGCAGTATTTT
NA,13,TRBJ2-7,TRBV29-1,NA,CSVNDGRHYEQYF,TGCAGCGTCAACGATGGCAGACACTACGAGCAGTACTTC
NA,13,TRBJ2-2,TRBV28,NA,CAIGTLYTGELFF,TGTGCCATCGGGACTCTCTACACCGGGGAGCTGTTTTTT
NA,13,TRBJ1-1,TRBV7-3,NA,CASSLFKNTEAFF,TGTGCCAGCAGCTTATTCAAGAACACTGAAGCTTTCTTT
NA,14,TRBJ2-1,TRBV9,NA,CASSVVGRGNEQFF,TGTGCCAGCAGCGTAGTGGGCAGGGGTAATGAGCAGTTCTTC
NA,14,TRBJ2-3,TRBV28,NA,CASNLGPGVGTQYF,TGTGCCAGCAACCTAGGTCCCGGAGTGGGTACGCAGTATTTT
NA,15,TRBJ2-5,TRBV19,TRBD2,CASSISGGDLETQYF,TGTGCCAGTAGTATTAGTGGGGGGGATCTGGAGACCCAGTACTTC
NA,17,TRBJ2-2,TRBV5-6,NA,CASSLRLSGSNTGELFF,TGTGCCAGCAGCTTGCGGCTGAGCGGGTCCAACACCGGGGAGCTGTTTTTT
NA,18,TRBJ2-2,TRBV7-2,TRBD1,CASSQQIQGAFDDGELFF,TGTGCCAGCAGCCAACAGATCCAGGGGGCTTTTGATGACGGGGAGCTGTTTTTT